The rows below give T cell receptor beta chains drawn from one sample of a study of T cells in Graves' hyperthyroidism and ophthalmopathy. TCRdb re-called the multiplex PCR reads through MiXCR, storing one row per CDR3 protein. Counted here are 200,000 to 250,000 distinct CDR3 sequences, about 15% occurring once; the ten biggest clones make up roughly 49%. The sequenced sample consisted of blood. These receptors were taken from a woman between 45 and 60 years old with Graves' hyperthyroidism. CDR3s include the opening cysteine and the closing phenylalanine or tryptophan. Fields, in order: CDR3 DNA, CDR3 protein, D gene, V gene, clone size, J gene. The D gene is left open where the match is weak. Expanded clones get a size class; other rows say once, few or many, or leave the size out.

cdr3_nt: TGTGCCAGTAAGGACAGGCGTGACACCGGGGAGCTGTTTTTT
cdr3_aa: CASKDRRDTGELFF
d_call: TRBD1
v_call: TRBV19
clone_size: -
j_call: TRBJ2-2

cdr3_nt: TGTGCCAGCGCCCAATTAGGGGATACGCAGTATTTT
cdr3_aa: CASAQLGDTQYF
d_call: -
v_call: TRBV19
clone_size: -
j_call: TRBJ2-3

cdr3_nt: TGTGCCAGCACCTACGGAGATAGCAATCAGCCCCAGCATTTT
cdr3_aa: CASTYGDSNQPQHF
d_call: -
v_call: TRBV6-1
clone_size: -
j_call: TRBJ1-5

cdr3_nt: TGTGCCAGCAGTTACTCTGAGGATCAATATGGCTACACCTTC
cdr3_aa: CASSYSEDQYGYTF
d_call: -
v_call: TRBV6-5
clone_size: -
j_call: TRBJ1-2

cdr3_nt: TGCGCCAGCAGCATAGGACTAGCGGGAGTAGATGAGCAGTTCTTC
cdr3_aa: CASSIGLAGVDEQFF
d_call: TRBD2
v_call: TRBV5-1
clone_size: -
j_call: TRBJ2-1

cdr3_nt: TGTGCCAGCAGCGTAGCTGTGAACAATGAGCAGTTCTTC
cdr3_aa: CASSVAVNNEQFF
d_call: -
v_call: TRBV9
clone_size: few
j_call: TRBJ2-1

cdr3_nt: TGTGCCAGCAGTCGGACGGTGGGGGTTAGCAATCAGCCCCAGCATTTT
cdr3_aa: CASSRTVGVSNQPQHF
d_call: -
v_call: TRBV27
clone_size: many
j_call: TRBJ1-5

cdr3_nt: TGTGCCAGTAGTATCGGGTGGACAGGGGACCTATACGAGCAGTACTTC
cdr3_aa: CASSIGWTGDLYEQYF
d_call: TRBD1
v_call: TRBV19
clone_size: -
j_call: TRBJ2-7

cdr3_nt: TGTGCCAGCAGCCTAAGGAATGGCTTTAGGAACGAGCAGTACTTC
cdr3_aa: CASSLRNGFRNEQYF
d_call: -
v_call: TRBV7-3
clone_size: many
j_call: TRBJ2-7

cdr3_nt: TGTGCCTGGAGTGTAGCAGGAACCAACTATGGCTACACCTTC
cdr3_aa: CAWSVAGTNYGYTF
d_call: -
v_call: TRBV30
clone_size: few
j_call: TRBJ1-2

cdr3_nt: TGTGCCAGCAGATTCTCTTATTTTGACAGGAATGCTGAAGCTTTCTTT
cdr3_aa: CASRFSYFDRNAEAFF
d_call: -
v_call: TRBV2
clone_size: few
j_call: TRBJ1-1

cdr3_nt: TGTGCCAGCAGCGCACGACAGGGGGGTACGGTAGATACGCAGTATTTT
cdr3_aa: CASSARQGGTVDTQYF
d_call: TRBD1
v_call: TRBV7-8
clone_size: many
j_call: TRBJ2-3

cdr3_nt: TGTGCCAGCAGCGACCGGGACAATCAGAAAGATACGCAGTATTTT
cdr3_aa: CASSDRDNQKDTQYF
d_call: -
v_call: TRBV7-8
clone_size: many
j_call: TRBJ2-3

cdr3_nt: TGCAGTGCCTCCCGACAGGGGGTTAGGACCGGGGAGCTGTTTTTT
cdr3_aa: CSASRQGVRTGELFF
d_call: TRBD1
v_call: TRBV20-1
clone_size: -
j_call: TRBJ2-2

cdr3_nt: TGTGCCAGCACCCAAAGGGAGGGGGCGTACAATGAGCAGTTCTTC
cdr3_aa: CASTQREGAYNEQFF
d_call: -
v_call: TRBV2
clone_size: many
j_call: TRBJ2-1

cdr3_nt: TGTGCCAGCAGTGACTCGGGGGGCACTGAAGCTTTCTTT
cdr3_aa: CASSDSGGTEAFF
d_call: -
v_call: TRBV6-4
clone_size: once
j_call: TRBJ1-1

cdr3_nt: TGTGCCAGCAGCTTATCAACTATAGACAGCGACTATAGCAATCAGCCCCAGCATTTT
cdr3_aa: CASSLSTIDSDYSNQPQHF
d_call: -
v_call: TRBV7-9
clone_size: many
j_call: TRBJ1-5

cdr3_nt: TGTGCCAGCAGTCAACCCACCGGGACAGGGCTTCGGCGGCAGCCCCAGCATTTT
cdr3_aa: CASSQPTGTGLRRQPQHF
d_call: TRBD1
v_call: TRBV28
clone_size: many
j_call: TRBJ1-5

cdr3_nt: TGTGCCAGCAGACAGGCCGACTTGCACTATGGCTACACCTTC
cdr3_aa: CASRQADLHYGYTF
d_call: -
v_call: TRBV7-9
clone_size: -
j_call: TRBJ1-2

cdr3_nt: TGTGCCAGCAGTTTATTAGGGACAATTTCTTTATTATCCAATCAGCCCCAGCATTTT
cdr3_aa: CASSLLGTISLLSNQPQHF
d_call: -
v_call: TRBV28
clone_size: many
j_call: TRBJ1-5

cdr3_nt: TGTGCCTGGAGTCAGGACAGGGACTATGGCTACACCTTC
cdr3_aa: CAWSQDRDYGYTF
d_call: TRBD1
v_call: TRBV30
clone_size: -
j_call: TRBJ1-2

cdr3_nt: TGTGCCAGCAGACCGACGAGGGGTGCGGCGCTTGGCTACACCTTC
cdr3_aa: CASRPTRGAALGYTF
d_call: -
v_call: TRBV6-1
clone_size: few
j_call: TRBJ1-2

cdr3_nt: TGTGCCAGCTCACCACTCACGGGAGGGGAACTTGAGGAGCAGTACTTC
cdr3_aa: CASSPLTGGELEEQYF
d_call: TRBD2
v_call: TRBV18
clone_size: -
j_call: TRBJ2-7

cdr3_nt: TGTGCCAGCAGCCAAGAACCGCTACCCTCTGGAAACACCATATATTTT
cdr3_aa: CASSQEPLPSGNTIYF
d_call: -
v_call: TRBV4-2
clone_size: -
j_call: TRBJ1-3

cdr3_nt: TGCAGTGCTAGGGGGACAGGGAACTATGGCTACACCTTC
cdr3_aa: CSARGTGNYGYTF
d_call: TRBD1
v_call: TRBV20-1
clone_size: many
j_call: TRBJ1-2

cdr3_nt: TGTGCCACCAGCAGAGGCCGGGGCATGGGCTACGAGCAGTACTTC
cdr3_aa: CATSRGRGMGYEQYF
d_call: -
v_call: TRBV15
clone_size: many
j_call: TRBJ2-7

cdr3_nt: TGTGCCAGCAGTGAGGTCCGGAGTCCGTACCAAGAGACCCAGTACTTC
cdr3_aa: CASSEVRSPYQETQYF
d_call: -
v_call: TRBV6-1
clone_size: -
j_call: TRBJ2-5

cdr3_nt: TGTGCCAGTAGTACGAGACCCGGAACAGGGAGTTACGAGCAGTACTTC
cdr3_aa: CASSTRPGTGSYEQYF
d_call: -
v_call: TRBV19
clone_size: many
j_call: TRBJ2-7

cdr3_nt: TGTGCCAGCAGTGAGCTCGGTCTTCCAGAATGGCAGCCCCAGCATTTT
cdr3_aa: CASSELGLPEWQPQHF
d_call: -
v_call: TRBV2
clone_size: -
j_call: TRBJ1-5

cdr3_nt: TGTGCCAGCAGCCGCCGGCCGGGACTAGCGGTGTTCTTC
cdr3_aa: CASSRRPGLAVFF
d_call: TRBD2
v_call: TRBV3-1
clone_size: -
j_call: TRBJ2-1

cdr3_nt: TGTGCCAGCAGGCCGGGACTTGGCTCCTACAATGAGCAGTTCTTC
cdr3_aa: CASRPGLGSYNEQFF
d_call: -
v_call: TRBV7-9
clone_size: many
j_call: TRBJ2-1

cdr3_nt: TGCAGTGCTAGTGAAAGCGGGAGGGCCTTCTACGAGCAGTACTTC
cdr3_aa: CSASESGRAFYEQYF
d_call: TRBD2
v_call: TRBV20-1
clone_size: many
j_call: TRBJ2-7

cdr3_nt: TGCGCCAGCAGCCCCGGGAGGGACAGGTATTCGTACGAGCAGTACTTC
cdr3_aa: CASSPGRDRYSYEQYF
d_call: -
v_call: TRBV5-1
clone_size: many
j_call: TRBJ2-7

cdr3_nt: TGTGCCAGCATCCCCCGCGGCAGGGTAGATGAGCAGTTCTTC
cdr3_aa: CASIPRGRVDEQFF
d_call: -
v_call: TRBV6-1
clone_size: -
j_call: TRBJ2-1

cdr3_nt: TGTGCCAGCACCAAACAGGGATTGAACACTGAAGCTTTCTTT
cdr3_aa: CASTKQGLNTEAFF
d_call: -
v_call: TRBV3-1
clone_size: -
j_call: TRBJ1-1

cdr3_nt: TGTGCCAGCAGCTTAACGGCTAGCGGGAGTCTCCCTCCCTTCAATGAGCAGTTCTTC
cdr3_aa: CASSLTASGSLPPFNEQFF
d_call: TRBD2
v_call: TRBV7-3
clone_size: many
j_call: TRBJ2-1

cdr3_nt: TGTGCCAGCAGCCCAGGGGGCAGCTATGGCTACACCTTC
cdr3_aa: CASSPGGSYGYTF
d_call: TRBD1
v_call: TRBV14
clone_size: few
j_call: TRBJ1-2

cdr3_nt: TGTGCCGGAAGCGCGGTCAATGAGCAGTTCTTC
cdr3_aa: CAGSAVNEQFF
d_call: -
v_call: TRBV6-1
clone_size: -
j_call: TRBJ2-1

cdr3_nt: TGTGCCACCAGTGATCCCAGGGCAGGAACAGACAATCAGCCCCAGCATTTT
cdr3_aa: CATSDPRAGTDNQPQHF
d_call: -
v_call: TRBV24-1
clone_size: -
j_call: TRBJ1-5

cdr3_nt: TGTGCCAGTGTCCGTGGGGCCTATGGCTACACCTTC
cdr3_aa: CASVRGAYGYTF
d_call: -
v_call: TRBV12-3/TRBV12-4
clone_size: many
j_call: TRBJ1-2

cdr3_nt: TGTGCCAGCAGTGAAAAGAGGGACAGGGTAAACACTGAAGCTTTCTTT
cdr3_aa: CASSEKRDRVNTEAFF
d_call: TRBD1
v_call: TRBV6-1
clone_size: few
j_call: TRBJ1-1

cdr3_nt: TGTGCCACCTTGGGACAGTTCCCCTCCTACGAGCAGTACTTC
cdr3_aa: CATLGQFPSYEQYF
d_call: TRBD1
v_call: TRBV6-1
clone_size: many
j_call: TRBJ2-7

cdr3_nt: TGTGCCAGCAGTGAAGCGGAAGGGGTCGGCTATGGCTACACCTTC
cdr3_aa: CASSEAEGVGYGYTF
d_call: -
v_call: TRBV6-1
clone_size: -
j_call: TRBJ1-2

cdr3_nt: TGTGCCAGCAGCCGTAGGATCGGGGCGCGTGTTGAAAAACTGTTTTTT
cdr3_aa: CASSRRIGARVEKLFF
d_call: -
v_call: TRBV12-3/TRBV12-4
clone_size: -
j_call: TRBJ1-4

cdr3_nt: TGTGCCAGCAAAGGAACTACAAGTGATACGCAGTATTTT
cdr3_aa: CASKGTTSDTQYF
d_call: -
v_call: TRBV11-3
clone_size: few
j_call: TRBJ2-3

cdr3_nt: TGTGCCAGCAGCTCGGACAGGGACTCAGGGAACGAGCAGTACTTC
cdr3_aa: CASSSDRDSGNEQYF
d_call: TRBD1
v_call: TRBV11-2
clone_size: -
j_call: TRBJ2-7

cdr3_nt: TGTGCCACTTCGGAGAGCGGGGAGCTGTTTTTT
cdr3_aa: CATSESGELFF
d_call: -
v_call: TRBV24-1
clone_size: once
j_call: TRBJ2-2